This TCR beta chain was sequenced for a study of T cells in localized non-small cell lung cancer. Data came from immunoSEQ multiplex PCR; TCRdb stores just in-frame clones and leaves some out. The data contain 40,000 or so clones, more than 75% of them singletons. Germline-derived CDR1 and CDR2 are SGHNT and YYREEE (reference sequence). The CDR3 totals 13 residues. J lost 4 bases, V lost 4 bases, and 2 bases had no gene match. The genes are TRBV5-4 and TRBJ2-1, with TRBD2 matching 7 bases. The receptor comes from a man between 40 and 75 years old with stage I lung adenocarcinoma. Sequencing was performed on peripheral blood, taken before any cancer treatment. For the CDR3, the DNA is TGTGCCAGCAGCGGGAGGGGTTACAATGAGCAGTTCTTC. As protein: CASSGRGYNEQFF.